The next 13 T cell receptor beta chains were all read from a single sample in a study of OX40 agonist ivuxolimab in advanced cancers. Sequencing used immunoSEQ multiplex PCR; TCRdb keeps in-frame clones, though not all of them. Of around 26,000 clones in the sample, roughly 90% were seen once. Sequencing was performed on CD4+ or CD8+ T cells sorted from blood, taken in a trial of the OX40 agonist ivuxolimab. Receptors were obtained from an adult with an advanced solid tumor such as melanoma, head and neck, liver or kidney cancer.

This chain joins TRBV27 and TRBJ2-1; D gene ambiguous. V lost 4 bases, J lost 5 bases, and 15 bases lay in between. Germline V gene sequence: CDR1 MNHEY, CDR2 SMNVEV (reference sequence). The CDR3 runs 15 residues. The CDR3 here is CASSYAANNHNEQFF. DNA of the CDR3: TGTGCCAGCAGTTACGCGGCGAATAATCACAATGAGCAGTTCTTC.

The rearrangement joins TRBV7-2 to TRBJ2-1; D not certain. V was pared by 1 base and J by 0 bases, with 13 bases between. The CDR3 is 17 amino acids. Germline V CDR1 and CDR2: SGHTA, FQGNSA. CDR3 in amino acids: CASSLVLGLSSYNEQFF. DNA of the CDR3: TGTGCCAGCAGCTTAGTATTAGGGCTGAGCTCCTACAATGAGCAGTTCTTC.

This sequence joins TRBV29-1 and TRBJ2-2; 9 positions agree with TRBD1. V trimming: 7 bases; J trimming: 7 bases; junction bases outside the gene matches: 4. The germline V gene encodes CDR1 SQVTM and CDR2 ANQGSEA. The CDR3 consists of 12 residues. The DNA for the CDR3 is TGCAGCGGTACAGGGGGCCTCGGGGAGCTGTTTTTT. It codes for CSGTGGLGELFF.

The chain employs TRBV5-6 and TRBJ1-2, with D unresolved. Trimming removed 4 bases from V and 4 bases from J, with 14 bases in between. Germline V CDR1 and CDR2: SGHDT, YYEEEE. This CDR3 spans 14 amino acids. The DNA of the CDR3 is TGTGCCAGCAGCGCCCTCCAGAGCCTCTATGGCTACACCTTC. Protein product: CASSALQSLYGYTF.

The chain links TRBV7-8 to TRBJ2-3, with TRBD2 matching 13 bases. Germline assignment: CDR1 SGHVS and CDR2 FQNEAQ. J lost 5 bases, V lost 0 bases, and 8 bases had no gene match. This CDR3 contains 18 residues. The DNA of the CDR3 is TGTGCCAGCAGCTTAGCCTCTGGGACTAGCGGGGCCCAAGATACGCAGTATTTT. Translation gives CASSLASGTSGAQDTQYF.

This clone has a handful of counts. The chain employs TRBV5-1 and TRBJ2-3, with 10 bases fitting TRBD1. Per the germline V gene, CDR1 is SGHRS and CDR2 is YFSETQ. The CDR3 loop spans 13 amino acids. Trimming cost V 8 bases and J 8 bases; bases outside gene matches: 8. The CDR3 DNA follows: TGCGCCAGTAGGACAGGGGGGACTGGTACGCAGTATTTT. This encodes CASRTGGTGTQYF.

The V gene is TRBV27, the J gene TRBJ2-7; 11 bases line up with TRBD1. Germline CDR1 and CDR2: MNHEY and SMNVEV (reference sequence). The CDR3 contains 16 residues. Germline trimming cut 7 bases from V and 4 bases from J; bases unmatched to any gene: 12. CDR3 protein: CASTLHSGQGAYEQYF. In DNA form, the CDR3 reads TGTGCCAGCACCCTTCACTCCGGACAGGGGGCTTACGAGCAGTACTTC.

The rearrangement links TRBV10-3 to TRBJ2-7; D is ambiguous. Germline assignment: CDR1 ENHRY and CDR2 SYGVKD. With 3 bases removed from V and 2 bases from J, the gap between germline ends came to 11 bases. This CDR3 spans 14 amino acids. The CDR3 region is CAISEATPTYEQYF. The CDR3 DNA reads as TGTGCCATCAGTGAAGCCACCCCCACCTACGAGCAGTACTTC.

The V call is TRBV11-2, the J call TRBJ2-2; D is ambiguous. V gave up 5 bases and J gave up 5 bases, with 9 bases separating them. The germline V gene has CDR1 SGHAT and CDR2 FQNNGV. This CDR3 has 13 residues. The CDR3 loop reads CASSPLATGELFF. DNA of the CDR3: TGTGCCAGCAGCCCTCTTGCGACCGGGGAGCTGTTTTTT.

This chain joins TRBV4-2 and TRBJ2-2, with unresolved D. The CDR3 consists of 14 residues. V was pared by 0 bases and J by 3 bases, with 5 bases between. Germline assignment: CDR1 LGHNA and CDR2 YNFKEQ. The CDR3 loop reads CASSQERDTGELFF. The CDR3 DNA is TGTGCCAGCAGCCAAGAAAGAGACACCGGGGAGCTGTTTTTT.

The rearrangement joins TRBV7-9 to TRBJ1-1; no clear D gene. This CDR3 is built from 14 residues. Germline-derived CDR1 and CDR2 are SEHNR and FQNEAQ (reference sequence). The V end was cut by 1 base, the J end by 1 base, with 7 bases between. CDR3 sequence reads: CASSLGQSNTEAFF. The CDR3 bases are TGTGCCAGCAGCTTAGGGCAGTCGAACACTGAAGCTTTCTTT.

This chain connects TRBV4-1 to TRBJ1-3, with D possibly being TRBD1 (6 bases). The CDR3 is 14 residues long. Deletions cut 6 bases from V and 1 base from J, with 10 bases between. CDR1 MGHRA and CDR2 YSYEKL come from the germline V gene. The CDR3 coding sequence is TGCGCCAGCAGACGACAGGATTCTGGAAACACCATATATTTT. This sequence encodes CASRRQDSGNTIYF.

The chain links TRBV19 to TRBJ2-7; a weak D match, TRBD2 (5 bases). V lost 6 bases, J lost 2 bases, and 14 bases lay in between. Germline values: CDR1 LNHDA, CDR2 SQIVND (reference sequence). The CDR3 totals 14 residues. The DNA of the CDR3 is TGTGCCAGTAGCCTTGGAGGTGGTGCCTACGAGCAGTACTTC. Translation gives CASSLGGGAYEQYF.